This TCR beta chain was recorded in a study of PD-L1 blockade in urothelial cancer. Clones were sequenced by immunoSEQ multiplex PCR, and TCRdb holds only the in-frame ones, with some missing. The sample yields about 43,000 clones, around nine tenths seen once. The diagnosis in patients was locally advanced or metastatic urothelial carcinoma. Each patient supplied 1 to 8 pretreatment and on-treatment samples. Trimming at V came to 2 bases and at J to 14 bases, leaving 12 bases not matched to a gene. CDR3 length: 14 amino acids. Germline assignment: CDR1 SEHNR and CDR2 FQNEAQ (reference sequence). The source of this sequence is a woman aged 55-75 years with urothelial cancer. V and J are TRBV7-9 and TRBJ2-1; 7 bases map to TRBD2. Here the sequenced sample was PBMCs, taken around atezolizumab (anti-PD-L1) treatment. CDR3 nucleotide sequence: TGTGCCAGCAGCTTAAGGGATTGGGGAGGGAACGAGTTCTTC. Its protein product is CASSLRDWGGNEFF. Full variable domain (missing parts from reference TRBV7-9 and TRBJ2-1): DTGVSQNPRHKITKRGQNVTFRCDPISEHNRLYWYRQTLGQGPEFLTYFQNEAQLEKSRLLSDRFSAERPKGSFSTLEIQRTEQGDSAMYLCASSLRDWGGNEFFGPGTRLTVL.